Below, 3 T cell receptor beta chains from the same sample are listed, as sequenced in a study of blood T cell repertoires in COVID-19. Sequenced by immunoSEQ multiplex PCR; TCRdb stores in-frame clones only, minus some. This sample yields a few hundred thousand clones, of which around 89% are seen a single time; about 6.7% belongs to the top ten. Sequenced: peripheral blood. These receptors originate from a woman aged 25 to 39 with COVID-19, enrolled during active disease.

As DNA, the CDR3 is TGCGCCAGCAGCCAAGATCACAGGACGGAGATCTACGAGCAGTACTTC. The encoded protein is CASSQDHRTEIYEQYF. The chain links TRBV4-3 to TRBJ2-7; D might be TRBD1 (5 bases). The V and J ends lost 0 bases and 3 bases respectively, with 15 bases between them. CDR3 length: 16 amino acids. Germline CDR1 is LGHNA and CDR2 is YSLEER.

CDR3 loop: CASSEQNTEAFF. As DNA, the CDR3 is TGTGCCAGCAGTGAACAGAACACTGAAGCTTTCTTT. The chain combines TRBV6-1 with TRBJ1-1; D gene ambiguous. V shed 2 bases and J shed 1 base, with 2 bases lying between them. Germline V gene lookup returns CDR1 MNHNS and CDR2 SASEGT. The CDR3 extends over 12 amino acids.

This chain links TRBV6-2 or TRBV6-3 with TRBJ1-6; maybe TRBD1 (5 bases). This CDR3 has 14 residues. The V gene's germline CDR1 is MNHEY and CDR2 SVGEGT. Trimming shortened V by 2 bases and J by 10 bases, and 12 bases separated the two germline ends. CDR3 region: CASSYRGWGSPLHF. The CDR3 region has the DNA TGTGCCAGCAGTTACAGGGGCTGGGGATCACCCCTCCACTTT.